This T cell receptor beta chain was captured by sequencing in a study of prognosis after radiotherapy for stage I lung cancer. Sample collection consisted of approximately 6.6 milliliters of peripheral blood drawn at each of two time points. Template was genomic DNA; TCR beta CDR3 amplified in two multiplex PCR rounds. Specific primers for each TRBV and TRBJ gene were what first-round PCR used. Universal primers went into the second round of PCR. MiXCR, applied by TCRdb to the multiplex PCR reads, yields one record per CDR3 protein. The sample contains over 15,000 distinct CDR3 sequences, around two fifths of which appear only once. Turning to this clonotype: Given a much more abundant clone one base away, this may be a read error.

The CDR3 has 17 amino acids. CDR1 is SGHRS and CDR2 is YFSETQ in the germline V gene. This chain joins TRBV5-1 and TRBJ2-5; 8 bases agree with TRBD2. The sequence derives from a donor over 45 with non-small cell lung cancer. The sample here was PBMCs, taken before or after stereotactic body radiation therapy (not recorded which). CDR3 loop: CASSLTSGAPAQDTQYF. As DNA, the CDR3 is TGCGCCAGCAGCCTAACTAGCGGAGCCCCGGCACAAGACACCCAGTACTTC.